The 10 T cell receptor beta chains listed next were all sequenced from one sample in a study of blood T cell repertoires in COVID-19. Clones were read by immunoSEQ multiplex PCR, and TCRdb kept only the in-frame ones, dropping some. This sample yields about half a million clones, of which 80% to 90% are seen a single time; around 8% belongs to the top ten. Sequenced: PBMCs or T cells enriched from blood (not recorded which). These receptors all stem from a woman aged 60-75 years who had recovered from COVID-19.

This clone was counted a single time. The chain links TRBV5-4 to TRBJ2-1, with D perhaps TRBD1 (6 bases). Trimming left V 0 bases short and J 4 bases short, with 11 bases between. The length of the CDR3 is 15 residues. The germline V gene encodes CDR1 SGHNT and CDR2 YYREEE (reference sequence). This CDR3 reads CASSLGGLTYNEQFF. CDR3 DNA: TGTGCCAGCAGCTTGGGGGGGCTCACTTACAATGAGCAGTTCTTC.

This clone is a singleton in its sample. The chain recombines TRBV30 with TRBJ1-5, with 7 bases aligning to TRBD1. V lost 0 bases, J lost 0 bases, and 11 bases stayed unmatched. Germline V gene sequence: CDR1 GTSNPN, CDR2 SVGIG (reference sequence). The CDR3 is made up of 18 amino acids. The CDR3 DNA follows: TGTGCCTGGAGTGTACGTAGAGGGGGCCCCGATAGCAATCAGCCCCAGCATTTT. Residues: CAWSVRRGGPDSNQPQHF.

The chain is built from TRBV7-9 and TRBJ1-2; the D gene is possibly TRBD1 (5 bases). The CDR3 is made up of 15 amino acids. CDR1 is SEHNR and CDR2 is FQNEAQ in the germline V gene (reference sequence). Between the trimmed V and J ends, which lost 1 base and 5 bases, there was a span of 14 bases. The CDR3 protein is CASSLVPSGAYGYTF. CDR3 nucleotides: TGTGCCAGCAGCTTAGTTCCCAGCGGGGCTTATGGCTACACCTTC.

Only a few counts were recorded for this clone. This chain joins TRBV19 and TRBJ2-4; 8 bases line up with TRBD1. Looked up from germline, CDR1 is LNHDA and CDR2 is SQIVND (reference sequence). The CDR3 has 16 residues. With V trimmed by 5 bases and J by 0 bases, 6 bases remained unmatched. The CDR3: CASSVYRGVAKNIQYF. DNA of the CDR3: TGTGCCAGTAGTGTCTACAGGGGGGTAGCCAAAAACATTCAGTACTTC.

This rearrangement joins TRBV6-2 or TRBV6-3 to TRBJ2-7; TRBD2 aligns across 9 bases. The CDR3 contains 16 residues. The V and J ends lost 1 base and 3 bases, in that order; junction bases with no gene match: 7. CDR1 and CDR2 from the germline V gene are MNHEY and SVGEGT. CDR3 amino acids: CASSYYSGGAYYEQYV. The CDR3 DNA is TGTGCCAGCAGTTACTATAGCGGGGGAGCATACTACGAGCAGTACGTC.

This chain connects TRBV6-1 to TRBJ2-7, with TRBD1 matching 8 bases. The junction had 5 bases not matched to a gene; V was cut back by 1 base and J by 3 bases. The CDR3 has 15 amino acids. The V gene's germline CDR1 is MNHNS and CDR2 SASEGT. This CDR3 reads CASSEGGTGFYEQYF. CDR3 DNA: TGTGCCAGCAGTGAAGGAGGGACAGGCTTCTACGAGCAGTACTTC.

The V call is TRBV6-6, the J call TRBJ1-4; 7 bases line up with TRBD1. In germline, CDR1 is MNHNY, CDR2 SVGAGI (reference sequence). The CDR3 sequence is 16 residues long. Unmatched junction bases numbered 7, after V lost 0 bases and J lost 6 bases. The CDR3 is CASSYSTGLMDEKLFF. CDR3 nucleotides: TGTGCCAGCAGTTACTCGACAGGGCTGATGGATGAAAAACTGTTTTTT.

This clone occurred once. The V call is TRBV7-9, the J call TRBJ1-2; D call uncertain. In germline, CDR1 is SEHNR, CDR2 FQNEAQ (reference sequence). The CDR3 is made up of 15 amino acids. Trimming removed 2 bases from V and 4 bases from J, with 14 bases in between. CDR3 protein: CASSLPEEGGYGYTF. In DNA form, the CDR3 reads TGTGCCAGCAGCTTACCCGAAGAGGGTGGCTATGGCTACACCTTC. Full variable domain (remainder filled in from reference TRBV7-9 and TRBJ1-2): DTGVSQNPRHKITKRGQNVTFRCDPISEHNRLYWYRQTLGQGPEFLTYFQNEAQLEKSRLLSDRFSAERPKGSFSTLEIQRTEQGDSAMYLCASSLPEEGGYGYTFGSGTRLTVV.

The chain uses TRBV18 and TRBJ1-1; D not certain. CDR3 size: 16 residues. Germline CDR1 is KGHSH and CDR2 is LQKENI. Trimming left V 0 bases short and J 0 bases short, with 11 bases between. CDR3 in amino acids: CASSPPGGPMNTEAFF. DNA for the CDR3: TGTGCCAGCTCACCACCGGGAGGACCGATGAACACTGAAGCTTTCTTT.

This chain connects TRBV11-2 to TRBJ2-7; 14 positions agree with TRBD2. The CDR3 has 15 amino acids. The J segment lost 2 bases and the V segment lost 5 bases, leaving 2 bases of the junction unmatched. Germline V gene sequence: CDR1 SGHAT, CDR2 FQNNGV. The CDR3 nucleotides read TGTGCCAGCAGCCAGACTAGCGGGGGGGCCTACGAGCAGTACGTC. It specifies CASSQTSGGAYEQYV.